Listed below are T cell receptor beta chains from one sample, sequenced in a study of beta chain features in type 1 diabetes. Assay used: immunoSEQ multiplex PCR; TCRdb lists only in-frame clones, some missing. The table records about 340,000 clones, roughly 14% of them present only once. Sequencing was done on a sample of naive CD4+ T cells from blood. Every receptor here comes from a woman aged 18-30 years with type 1 diabetes. CDR3s include the opening cysteine and the closing phenylalanine or tryptophan. The D gene is left open where the match is weak. Clone size appears in some rows only: once, few, many, or a class for an expanded clone.

TRBJ1-2,TRBV7-9,-,-,CASSLGGQSYGYTF,TGTGCCAGCAGCTTAGGTGGACAGAGCTATGGCTACACCTTC
TRBJ2-1,TRBV19,-,TRBD2,CATHRPGLAGVSYNEQFF,TGTGCCACCCATCGTCCGGGACTAGCGGGAGTCTCCTACAATGAGCAGTTCTTC
TRBJ2-1,TRBV30,few,TRBD1,CAWSGQVYNEQFF,TGTGCCTGGAGCGGACAGGTATACAATGAGCAGTTCTTC
TRBJ1-5,TRBV23-1,many,TRBD1,CASSPRGGNQPQHF,TGCGCCAGCAGTCCCAGGGGGGGCAATCAGCCCCAGCATTTT
TRBJ2-7,TRBV5-1,-,TRBD1,CASSLAPQTGSPYEQYF,TGCGCCAGCAGCTTGGCCCCTCAGACAGGGTCCCCCTACGAGCAGTACTTC
TRBJ1-5,TRBV7-9,-,TRBD1,CASSPDRVRQPQHF,TGTGCCAGCAGCCCCGACAGGGTACGTCAGCCCCAGCATTTT
TRBJ2-7,TRBV7-9,few,-,CASSLGTGDEQYF,TGTGCCAGCAGCTTAGGGACGGGAGACGAGCAGTACTTC
TRBJ2-2,TRBV30,-,-,CAWSRGLSPEVTGELFF,TGTGCCTGGAGCCGCGGGCTTAGTCCCGAGGTCACCGGGGAGCTGTTTTTT
TRBJ2-7,TRBV28,-,-,CASSLAGSYEQYF,TGTGCCAGCAGTTTAGCGGGCAGCTACGAGCAGTACTTC
TRBJ1-2,TRBV6-6,few,TRBD1,CASSYPGQGNGYTF,TGTGCCAGCAGTTACCCTGGACAGGGGAATGGCTACACCTTC
TRBJ2-1,TRBV11-2,-,TRBD2,CASSLDRGLAIYNEQFF,TGTGCCAGCAGCTTAGATCGGGGACTAGCGATATACAATGAGCAGTTCTTC
TRBJ1-1,TRBV19,few,-,CASSGNRRNTEAFF,TGTGCCAGTAGCGGTAACAGGAGGAACACTGAAGCTTTCTTT
TRBJ2-1,TRBV5-4,-,TRBD2,CASSLGSAGVYNEQFF,TGTGCCAGCAGCTTGGGGTCAGCGGGAGTTTACAATGAGCAGTTCTTC
TRBJ2-1,TRBV18,-,-,CASSPTTGHAYNEQFF,TGTGCCAGCTCACCCACGACAGGCCATGCTTACAATGAGCAGTTCTTC
TRBJ2-2,TRBV15,few,-,CATSIFSGELFF,TGTGCCACCAGCATTTTTTCTGGGGAGCTGTTTTTT
TRBJ1-2,TRBV30,few,-,CAWSFLTRGGYTF,TGTGCCTGGAGTTTCCTGACCCGGGGGGGCTACACCTTC
TRBJ2-1,TRBV5-4,few,TRBD2,CASSLPTSGGYNEQFF,TGTGCCAGCAGCTTACCGACTAGCGGGGGATACAATGAGCAGTTCTTC
TRBJ2-5,TRBV29-1,few,TRBD2,CSPTGLAGVGGETQYF,TGCAGCCCTACGGGACTAGCGGGAGTAGGGGGGGAGACCCAGTACTTC
TRBJ2-7,TRBV11-2,once,TRBD1,CASSPRDRVYEQYF,TGTGCCAGCAGCCCCAGGGACAGGGTTTACGAGCAGTACTTC
TRBJ2-1,TRBV2,-,TRBD2,CASSRLAGAYNEQFF,TGTGCCAGCAGCCGACTAGCGGGGGCCTACAATGAGCAGTTCTTC
TRBJ1-1,TRBV19,few,-,CAIEVNTEAFF,TGTGCCATTGAGGTGAACACTGAAGCTTTCTTT
TRBJ2-1,TRBV5-4,few,TRBD2,CASSLVPPGLAGFEQFF,TGTGCCAGCAGCTTGGTTCCCCCGGGACTAGCGGGATTTGAGCAGTTCTTC
TRBJ2-1,TRBV5-1,few,TRBD2,CASSVTSGRAGEQFF,TGCGCCAGCAGCGTGACTAGCGGGAGGGCCGGTGAGCAGTTCTTC
TRBJ1-2,TRBV20-1,-,-,CSGQGTYGYTF,TGCAGTGGGCAGGGAACCTATGGCTACACCTTC
TRBJ2-7,TRBV11-2,-,TRBD1,CASSTFGTVDEQYF,TGTGCCAGCAGCACCTTCGGGACAGTGGACGAGCAGTACTTC
TRBJ1-1,TRBV11-2,few,-,CASTHILRSEAFF,TGTGCCAGCACCCACATCCTGCGGTCCGAAGCTTTCTTT
TRBJ2-3,TRBV10-3,-,TRBD2,CAISLTSGNSDTQYF,TGTGCCATCAGCCTGACTAGCGGGAATTCAGATACGCAGTATTTT
TRBJ2-2,TRBV5-6,few,-,CASSSSTGELFF,TGTGCCAGCAGCTCGAGCACCGGGGAGCTGTTTTTT
TRBJ2-1,TRBV5-1,-,TRBD2,CASSSFSGRAGLNEQFF,TGCGCCAGCAGCTCATTTAGCGGGAGGGCCGGCTTGAATGAGCAGTTCTTC
TRBJ2-3,TRBV6-5,few,TRBD2,CASSSSGRGSDTQYF,TGTGCCAGCAGCTCTAGCGGGAGAGGTTCAGATACGCAGTATTTT
TRBJ1-1,TRBV15,-,-,CATSPRVGNTEAFF,TGTGCCACCAGCCCCAGGGTAGGGAACACTGAAGCTTTCTTT
TRBJ2-7,TRBV18,few,TRBD2,CASSDGRGSSYEQYF,TGTGCCAGCTCAGATGGGCGGGGGAGCTCCTACGAGCAGTACTTC
TRBJ2-3,TRBV28,few,-,CASSGFRNTQYF,TGTGCCAGCTCGGGTTTTCGGAATACGCAGTATTTT
TRBJ1-5,TRBV29-1,-,-,CSVAHGDSNQPQHF,TGCAGCGTTGCTCACGGGGATAGCAATCAGCCCCAGCATTTT
TRBJ1-1,TRBV7-9,-,TRBD1,CASSRTGNTEAFF,TGTGCCAGCAGCCGGACAGGGAACACTGAAGCTTTCTTT
TRBJ2-1,TRBV9,-,TRBD2,CTSSVGGGLAQYNEQFF,TGTACCAGCAGCGTAGGTGGAGGACTAGCACAATACAATGAGCAGTTCTTC
TRBJ2-1,TRBV5-1,-,TRBD2,CASSLVAPGGNEQFF,TGCGCCAGCAGCTTGGTCGCCCCGGGGGGCAATGAGCAGTTCTTC
TRBJ2-7,TRBV20-1,-,-,CSARAPYEQYF,TGCAGTGCTAGAGCTCCCTACGAGCAGTACTTC
TRBJ2-2,TRBV9,few,TRBD2,CASSGGPGLASNTGELFF,TGTGCCAGCAGCGGAGGTCCGGGACTAGCTTCGAACACCGGGGAGCTGTTTTTT
TRBJ2-4,TRBV5-4,-,TRBD1,CASSYRGNLAKNIQYF,TGTGCCAGCAGCTACAGGGGAAATCTAGCCAAAAACATTCAGTACTTC
TRBJ2-1,TRBV11-2,few,-,CASSLDGAGEQFF,TGTGCCAGCAGCTTAGATGGGGCCGGGGAGCAGTTCTTC
TRBJ2-1,TRBV11-2,-,-,CASSMRRAYNEQFF,TGTGCCAGCAGTATGCGGCGGGCCTACAATGAGCAGTTCTTC
TRBJ1-1,TRBV23-1,few,TRBD1,CASSQSFPGQGKVNTEAFF,TGCGCCAGCAGTCAATCTTTCCCGGGACAGGGGAAAGTGAACACTGAAGCTTTCTTT
TRBJ2-3,TRBV7-8,-,-,CASSLGWRTDTQYF,TGTGCCAGCAGCTTAGGTTGGCGCACAGATACGCAGTATTTT
TRBJ2-5,TRBV9,-,TRBD2,CASSAGWAGGPVKETQYF,TGTGCCAGCAGCGCTGGATGGGCGGGAGGGCCGGTGAAAGAGACCCAGTACTTC
TRBJ2-1,TRBV6-1,few,-,CASSAVSNNEQFF,TGTGCCAGCAGTGCGGTATCCAACAATGAGCAGTTCTTC
TRBJ2-3,TRBV7-9,few,TRBD1,CASSVWDSQSDTQYF,TGTGCCAGCAGCGTTTGGGACAGTCAGTCGGATACGCAGTATTTT
TRBJ2-5,TRBV11-3,-,-,CASSLRETQYF,TGTGCCAGCAGTCTGAGAGAGACCCAGTACTTC
TRBJ2-7,TRBV18,-,-,CASSPRTGGWYEQYF,TGTGCCAGCTCACCAAGAACGGGGGGCTGGTACGAGCAGTACTTC
TRBJ1-1,TRBV30,-,-,CAWTPGPNTEAFF,TGTGCCTGGACCCCGGGTCCCAACACTGAAGCTTTCTTT
TRBJ2-7,TRBV5-1,few,-,CASSLLSGVGEQYF,TGCGCCAGCAGCTTGTTAAGTGGAGTGGGCGAGCAGTACTTC
TRBJ1-1,TRBV18,-,-,CASSLGLPPNTEAFF,TGTGCCAGCTCACTTGGACTCCCACCGAACACTGAAGCTTTCTTT
TRBJ2-3,TRBV6-1,-,-,CASSEKGTGTNTDTQYF,TGTGCCAGCAGTGAAAAAGGGACCGGGACAAACACAGATACGCAGTATTTT
TRBJ2-1,TRBV18,few,-,CASSPLTGWFEFF,TGTGCCAGCTCACCGCTAACAGGGTGGTTCGAGTTCTTC
TRBJ1-1,TRBV5-1,-,TRBD1,CASSLGGTGGVDTEAFF,TGCGCCAGCAGCTTGGGAGGGACAGGGGGAGTGGACACTGAAGCTTTCTTT